This T cell receptor beta chain was captured by sequencing in a study of long-term antiretroviral therapy in people with HIV. This CDR3 contains 13 residues. CDR1 and CDR2 from the germline V gene are SGHTA and FQGTGA. The V end was cut by 2 bases, the J end by 3 bases, with 7 bases between. Runs used v3.0 of the immunoSEQ assay and were done at survey level. The repertoire was sequenced with immunoSEQ multiplex PCR; TCRdb's copy has only in-frame clones and lacks some. The table records more than 20,000 clones, approximately 84% of them present only once. This receptor was obtained from a woman aged 25-40 years with HIV. The chain has TRBV7-3 and TRBJ1-2; unclear D gene. Source: unsorted PBMCs, taken 1.8 years before starting antiretroviral therapy. The CDR3 protein is CASSLSTDYGYTF. The CDR3 bases are TGTGCCAGCAGCTTATCTACGGACTATGGCTACACCTTC.